Below, one T cell receptor beta chain is given with its context. No cognate antigen has been identified for it. Base qualities are not at hand, and no much larger clone is one base apart. These data come from a study of cytomegalovirus exposure and HLA in healthy donors (dated by TCRdb to the late 2010s). With respect to the entire study: An earlier analysis of approximately 640 of the donors reported 250 to 350 Gb of sequence data and 120 million or so unique TCR beta sequences from 150 million to 200 million T cells. The aim of the study was to test whether cataloging public T cell receptors could identify signatures of past pathogen exposure. The study used immunosequencing to profile the T cell repertoires of approximately 630 subjects and linked those repertoires to cytomegalovirus serostatus. Among about 410 genotyped donors of the cohort, an average of roughly 230,000 unique TCR beta nucleotide sequences was sequenced per donor, of which about 19% were non-productive. An early release that covered some 640 HLA-typed donors contained about 300 gigabases of sequencing data and 70 million to 100 million unique TCR sequences. Donor age, sex, ethnicity and CMV serostatus were compiled alongside the repertoire data. A separate validation cohort of roughly 130 different subjects was used in addition to the roughly 640-subject first cohort. Class I and class II HLA loci were covered by the typing at four-digit resolution. High-throughput TCR immunosequencing, statistical association of individual TCRs with disease status, and machine learning were combined to predict cytomegalovirus infection status. Typing coverage differed by locus: A, B, C, DRB1 and DQB1 were typed in roughly 620-630 donors, DQA1 in roughly 500, DPA1 in around 600, and DPB1 in 450 to 490. In the later analysis, no new phenotypic data were used to find candidate immune exposures; instead, reliance was placed on TCR beta sequences and their occurrence across donors. An earlier analysis of around 580 of the donors used high-throughput TCR beta sequencing to judge whether each TCR beta V gene segment behaved as functional or pseudogenic. The genetic ancestry cluster associated with self-reported Caucasian donors included 81% of the 350 to 500 genotyped donors. All discovery cohort repertoires had been generated using a single sequencing platform. A later genetic analysis used genome-wide SNP genotypes for about 60% of the 666 donors, treating that subset as a discovery cohort. A few DR-DQ haplotypes were treated as single units for association and clustering because of strong linkage in the cohort. In a later analysis, previously published TCR beta repertoires from roughly 710 donors were re-analyzed and high-resolution HLA genotyping was added so that TCR occurrence patterns could be studied.

Library preparation was by the immunoSEQ multiplex PCR assay. For the multiplex PCR, a mixture combining 60 forward primers for TCR Vbeta segments and 13 reverse primers for TCR Jbeta segments was used. Amplification of the CDR3 region of rearranged TCR beta genes was performed with a multiplex PCR assay on genomic DNA. The Illumina HiSeq System was used to sequence the amplified TCR beta libraries as 87-base-pair reads. In the source study's methods: Across the 600 to 700 repertoires, a later analysis counted some 81 million unique TCR beta chains, 9 million to 14 million of which were shared by at least two donors. Raw reads were error-corrected and collapsed into unique sequences by a nearest-neighbor algorithm in which closely related sequences were merged to remove PCR and sequencing errors. CDR3 sequences were aligned to IMGT reference sequences to assign V, D and J gene segments. For a sequence to be retained, a match of at least six nucleotides was required to both a V gene segment and a J gene segment. A rearrangement was called productive if the CDR3 had no stop codons and remained in frame with V and J, and every other rearrangement was called non-productive. Following IMGT convention, CDR3 was defined as the stretch from the second conserved V-encoded cysteine to the conserved J-encoded phenylalanine. Sequences without an unambiguous match to a single V gene segment were excluded from the earlier analysis of about 630 of the donors. In an earlier analysis of 450 to 750 of the donors, a V segment was called functional when productive rearrangements were above 56.7%, and segregating when the standard deviation between donors exceeded 5%. A statistical classification framework was built for diagnosing cytomegalovirus status from the catalog of TCR beta chain sequences. In a later analysis, V and J genes were assigned by comparing TCR nucleotide sequences against IMGT/GENE-DB human TR gene sequences. The TCRdist pipeline was used in a later analysis to assign CDR3 sequences and most-parsimonious VDJ recombination scenarios. In a later analysis, each TCR beta chain was defined by its CDR3 amino acid sequence together with its V-gene family, and reads without a unique V-gene family were excluded. As a way to deal with suspected cross-contamination and a sequencing artifact, a later analysis dropped 450 to 600 nucleotide sequences that were highly shared and had low generation probability. A later analysis calculated a clonal expansion index for each public chain from normalized within-repertoire ranks of inferred template counts. In a later analysis, generation probabilities were computed using a VDJ recombination model fitted to out-of-frame rearrangements, and the results were checked against IGoR. In a later analysis, TCR-TCR, TCR-HLA and TCR-CMV co-occurrence was scored with hypergeometric tests, and a repertoire-size bias correction was applied to TCR pairs. A later analysis estimated false discovery rates by permuting HLA or CMV assignments 20 times. In a later analysis, co-occurring TCRs were grouped with DBSCAN, and TCRdist sequence similarity was added when clustering was performed within HLA-allele-positive subsets. Repertoires with fewer than 30,000 or more than 120,000 public chains were left out of co-occurrence clustering, as were about 5 repertoires with anomalous nucleotide sharing. TCRdb took this table from immuneACCESS and kept in-frame rearrangements with V and J called. Such tables lack part of the clones; where checked against another copy, unresolved V genes explain under half of the gap, and the rest is unexplained. V and J calls and clone size are those listed in that table; D and trimming were worked out from the DNA. This sample lists over 150,000 clones; approximately 85% were detected once. The biggest ten clones account for over 8.5% of the sample.

The cohort consisted of hundreds of healthy bone marrow donors. At the time of sampling, all cohort members were nominally healthy, though unrecorded immune exposures were likely present. The donor was CMV seropositive and belonged to the group of about 290 seropositive cohort members. Every donor gave a peripheral blood sample, and the peripheral blood mononuclear cells from that sample were used for TCR beta sequencing. The Qiagen DNeasy Blood Extraction Kit was used to extract genomic DNA from the blood cell samples. Study-wide findings and limitations: Because HLA typing was missing for some donors at each locus, association tests included only the typed subset. The classifier was reported to diagnose cytomegalovirus status with high specificity and sensitivity in both the original and validation cohorts. A further reported finding was that TCR beta sequences accurately predicted the HLA-A and HLA-B alleles for most subjects in the first cohort. According to a later genetic analysis, donors in an Asian-associated ancestry cluster had fewer N-insertions in productive TCRs than the approximately 650-donor mean. Assigning TCR associations to individual alleles was difficult when HLA alleles, especially DR and DQ, strongly co-occurred. Linkage disequilibrium might explain the correlated functional status among segregating V segments, but an unknown experimental factor could not be excluded. V-gene and J-gene trimming of TCR beta chains was associated with a missense DCLRE1C variant in a later genetic analysis, and the association was replicated in an independent cohort. In a later analysis, the rate of TCR association differed among HLA loci, with DRB1 alleles having the most associated TCRs and HLA-C alleles having the fewest. In vitro tests confirmed that a few of the cytomegalovirus-associated TCR beta chains recognize cytomegalovirus antigens. A total of 150 to 200 TCR beta chains were listed by the study as associated with cytomegalovirus. In a later analysis, HLA-associated TCR beta chains showed more clonal expansion and lower generation probabilities than non-associated chains that were equally common. According to a later analysis, parvovirus B19, influenza, CMV and Epstein-Barr virus appeared linked to several top co-occurrence clusters. Approximately 16 rarely observed V segments, including chromosome 9 orphons, were excluded from the earlier analysis of almost 600 of the donors because counts were too low. In this cohort, only TCR beta chains were sequenced, and detectable features were limited by the absence of alpha or paired-chain data. At a false discovery rate of 0.05, a later analysis linked some 18,000 TCR beta sequences to specific HLA alleles. The sequencing pipeline was judged likely to have produced a cluster of highly shared sequence variants as a technical artifact. Immune exposure information for the cohort was limited to CMV serostatus. In a later analysis, most CMV-associated TCR beta chains were found to appear HLA-restricted, with HLA associations seemingly driven largely by CMV exposure. According to the authors, the approach could potentially be generalized to other disease states and immunological phenotypes. The presence/absence analyses assumed that sequencing depth was roughly uniform across donors, and that assumption may not be true. In an earlier analysis of over 550 of the donors, most TCR beta V segments were observed in productive rearrangements about 90% or about 30% of the time, broadly matching IMGT annotations. Across donors, most TCR sequences were observed very rarely, whereas some public TCRs were present in many individuals.

This receptor was identified in a man aged 50 or older in good health and CMV-seropositive. Sequencing was performed on PBMCs.

CDR3 sequence: CSVARQGGDTEAFF. The DNA sequence is as follows: TGCAGCGTCGCTAGACAGGGGGGAGACACTGAAGCTTTCTTT. Here the chain combines TRBV29-1 and TRBJ1-1; 9 of the junction bases match TRBD1. The CDR3, from cysteine to phenylalanine, totals 14 residues. Only the CDR3 DNA is retained, 42 bases long and in frame from the first base. Trimming leaves V shorter by 6 bases and J shorter by 3 bases, with the junction holding 8 bases beyond the gene matches. Based on the germline V gene, the CDR1 and CDR2 sequences are SQVTM and ANQGSEA.